This T cell receptor beta chain was identified during a study of T cell changes during pregnancy in multiple sclerosis. The CDR3 runs 15 residues. Trimming at V came to 5 bases and at J to 3 bases, leaving 6 bases not matched to a gene. Germline-derived CDR1 and CDR2 are SGHTA and FQGNSA. The table came from immunoSEQ multiplex PCR; TCRdb's copy has only in-frame clones and leaves some out. The sample contains 55,000 to 70,000 clones, about 93% of which appear only once. The sequenced sample was peripheral blood, obtained in the third trimester of pregnancy. The clonotype was recovered from a female donor in good health, enrolled as a control in a pregnancy study. This chain links TRBV7-2 with TRBJ1-5; TRBD1 aligns across 8 bases. This CDR3 reads CASSPMTGDNQPQHF. In DNA form, the CDR3 reads TGTGCCAGCAGCCCAATGACAGGGGACAATCAGCCCCAGCATTTT.